Listed here are 20 T cell receptor beta chains from one sample, sequenced in a study of regulatory T cells in long-lasting Graves disease. Assembly of TCR beta libraries relied on iRepertoire HTBI primers together with Arm-PCR of CDR3 regions. A single record per CDR3 protein comes from TCRdb applying MiXCR to the multiplex PCR reads. The sample lists 400,000 to 500,000 distinct CDR3 sequences, around a fifth occurring once. Time point reported: persistent/refractory GD, antithyroid drugs over 5 years with positive TRAb. TCR sequences were obtained from RNA taken from PBMCs. This specimen consisted of peripheral blood mononuclear cells (PBMCs), obtained when the disease was refractory, from a patient treated with antithyroid drugs. The receptor source for this set is a female donor with Graves disease.

The sample holds many counts of this clonotype. V is TRBV12-3 or TRBV12-4 and J is TRBJ1-5, with TRBD1 identical over 9 bases. V lost 5 bases to trimming and J lost 2 bases; unmatched junction nucleotides: 4. The CDR3 is made up of 15 amino acids. CDR3 loop: CASSGDRVGNQPQHF. CDR3 nucleotides: TGTGCCAGCAGTGGGGACAGGGTCGGCAATCAGCCCCAGCATTTT.

The gene calls are TRBV3-1 and TRBJ2-5; 8 bases match TRBD2. Matching the DNA end better, TRBJ2-1 makes the J call doubtful. There are 14 residues in the CDR3. Germline V lookup: CDR1 LGHDT, CDR2 YNNKEL (reference sequence). The CDR3 DNA follows: TGTGCCAGCAGCCAAGAACTAGCGGATAATGAGCAGTTCTTC. It yields the protein CASSQELADNEQFF.

This clonotype was counted only a few times. This chain joins TRBV6-5 and TRBJ2-7; D is unresolved. The CDR3 contains 12 residues. The V end lost 2 bases, the J end lost 7 bases, and 9 bases lay between the germline ends. In germline, CDR1 is MNHEY, CDR2 SVGAGI. CDR3 in amino acids: CASSYERQEQYF. CDR3 in DNA: TGTGCCAGCAGTTACGAGCGTCAGGAGCAGTACTTC.

The V and J genes are TRBV28 and TRBJ1-1; 8 positions match TRBD1. The germline CDR1 and CDR2 sequences are MDHEN and SYDVKM. V was clipped by 8 bases and J by 4 bases; unmatched bases: 9. This CDR3 contains 14 residues. The CDR3 spells CASGRGPMSTEAFF. For the CDR3, the DNA is TGTGCCAGCGGCAGGGGGCCTATGAGCACTGAAGCTTTCTTT.

As for this clonotype: A much larger clone differs by one base, so this may be a read error. The gene calls are TRBV28 and TRBJ1-2; the D is unclear. Germline CDR1 MDHEN, CDR2 SYDVKM. The CDR3 is 11 residues long. The CDR3 sequence: CASRAFVGCTF. CDR3 nucleotide sequence: TGTGCCAGCAGGGCCTTTGTGGGCTGCACCTTC.

This clonotype was seen many times. The J gene is TRBJ1-2, the V gene TRBV12-3 or TRBV12-4; TRBD1 might be the D (6 bases). With 4 bases removed from V and 5 bases from J, the gap between germline ends came to 8 bases. The CDR3 runs 12 residues. The CDR3 DNA follows: TGTGCCAGCAGTTCCACAGGGTATGGCTACACCTTC. This encodes CASSSTGYGYTF.

This clonotype has ten or more counts. The genes are TRBV28 and TRBJ1-6, with a weak D call TRBD1 (6 bases). Trimming removed 8 bases at V and 7 bases at J, with 18 bases between. The CDR3 is 15 residues long. Looked up from germline, CDR1 is MDHEN and CDR2 is SYDVKM. The DNA for the CDR3 is TGTGCCAGCCTTAACACAGGGTATTCGAATTCACCCCTCCACTTT. Residues: CASLNTGYSNSPLHF.

V and J are TRBV7-9 and TRBJ2-1; D is ambiguous. Germline values: CDR1 SEHNR, CDR2 FQNEAQ (reference sequence). The CDR3 has 14 residues. Trimming removed 5 bases from V and 4 bases from J, with 12 bases in between. This CDR3 reads CASSAATVYNEQFF. CDR3 coding DNA: TGTGCCAGCAGCGCGGCTACGGTTTACAATGAGCAGTTCTTC.

The genes are TRBV19 and TRBJ1-3; perhaps TRBD1 as D (5 bases). This CDR3 has 16 amino acids. The germline V gene encodes CDR1 LNHDA and CDR2 SQIVND (reference sequence). Deletions cut 3 bases from V and 0 bases from J, with 12 bases between. The CDR3 protein is CASSIRGTDSGNTIYF. The CDR3 region has the DNA TGTGCCAGTAGTATTCGGGGCACGGACTCTGGAAACACCATATATTTT.

This clonotype turned up a few times. The chain has TRBV2 and TRBJ2-2, with a weak D call TRBD2 (5 bases). The CDR3 totals 13 residues. Trimming took off 7 bases at V and 4 bases at J, with 10 bases between the two ends. The germline V gene has CDR1 SNHLY and CDR2 FYNNEI. CDR3 DNA: TGTGCCAGCAAGGCGGGTTTCACCGGGGAGCTGTTTTTT. This encodes CASKAGFTGELFF.

The CDR3 sequence is CASSFGLAGVLDTQYF. The CDR3 DNA reads as TGTGCCAGCAGTTTTGGACTAGCGGGGGTCTTAGATACGCAGTATTTT. This chain uses TRBV6-5 with TRBJ2-3; 13 bases are shared with TRBD2. This CDR3 is 16 amino acids long. Per germline, CDR1 MNHEY and CDR2 SVGAGI. The V gene end was trimmed by 4 bases and the J gene end by 5 bases; junction bases not matched to a gene: 6.

Remarks on this clonotype: The junction shows a germline mismatch at one end, possibly a read error. The rearrangement links TRBV27 to TRBJ2-7; the match to TRBD1 covers 8 bases. In germline, CDR1 is MNHEY, CDR2 SMNVEV (reference sequence). The CDR3 loop spans 15 amino acids. The CDR3 loop reads CASSLKPQGGPTLSF. In DNA, the CDR3 is TGTGCCAGCAGTCTCAAACCACAGGGGGGACCGACCTTATCCTTC.

This clonotype was picked up many times. This sequence joins TRBV6-2 or TRBV6-3 and TRBJ1-2; TRBD1 agrees at 9 bases. The CDR3 covers 16 residues. In germline, CDR1 is MNHEY, CDR2 SVGEGT. The V segment lost 4 bases and the J segment 0 bases; nucleotides outside the gene matches: 6. The CDR3, as DNA: TGTGCCAGCAGTTCCGGACAGGGGCCTGCTAACTATGGCTACACCTTC. Translation: CASSSGQGPANYGYTF.

This clonotype came up a few times. CDR3 DNA sequence: TGCAGCGTTGGGTCACTTTGGGCCAACGTCCTGACTTTC. Protein: CSVGSLWANVLTF. The chain recombines TRBV29-1 with TRBJ2-6, with unresolved D. Trimming removed 4 bases from V and 5 bases from J, with 9 bases in between. The CDR3 length is 13 residues. Looked up from germline, CDR1 is SQVTM and CDR2 is ANQGSEA.

Ten or more counts support this clonotype. The CDR3 nucleotides read TGTGCCAGCAGTTTCACAAGCATGAACACTGAAGCTTTCTTT. Translated: CASSFTSMNTEAFF. The chain is built from TRBV12-3 or TRBV12-4 and TRBJ1-1, with unresolved D. V was clipped by 3 bases and J by 0 bases, with 8 bases between them. There are 14 residues in the CDR3.

This clonotype was seen many times. The chain has TRBV24-1 and TRBJ2-5, with D perhaps matching TRBD1 or TRBD2 (7 bases each). The V gene lost 2 bases and the J gene lost 5 bases, with 23 bases spanning the gap. CDR3 length equals 18 residues. Germline V gives CDR1 KGHDR, CDR2 SFDVKD. The CDR3 spells CATSDWRLTDREGETQYF. The CDR3 DNA reads as TGTGCCACCAGTGATTGGCGGTTAACAGACAGGGAGGGGGAGACCCAGTACTTC.

This clonotype was detected ten times or more. The V gene is TRBV28, the J gene TRBJ1-6; D perhaps matches TRBD1 (5 bases). V was trimmed by 5 bases and J by 6 bases, leaving 14 bases between them. Germline loops: CDR1 MDHEN, CDR2 SYDVKM. The CDR3 is 15 amino acids. CDR3 region: CASSIRAGSNSPLHF. DNA of the CDR3: TGTGCCAGCAGTATAAGGGCAGGGTCTAATTCACCCCTCCACTTT. The full variable domain, in which reference TRBV28 and TRBJ1-6 provide the parts outside the CDR3, is DVKVTQSSRYLVKRTGEKVFLECVQDMDHENMFWYRQDPGLGLRLIYFSYDVKMKEKGDIPEGYSVSREKKERFSLILESASTNQTSMYLCASSIRAGSNSPLHFGNGTRLTVT.

A few counts support this clonotype. The chain recombines TRBV5-5 with TRBJ1-1; tentatively, D is TRBD1 (5 bases). The germline V gene encodes CDR1 SGHKS and CDR2 YYEKEE (reference sequence). The CDR3 is 14 residues long. Trimming cost V 2 bases and J 5 bases, with 13 bases left between them. CDR3 bases: TGTGCCAGCAGCTTACACACTGGGGGGACTGAAGCTTTCTTT. Translation: CASSLHTGGTEAFF.

The table lists this clonotype with a few counts. This chain's CDR3 is CSVGMGQGRFF. The DNA of the CDR3 is TGCAGCGTTGGAATGGGACAGGGCAGGTTCTTC. This chain connects TRBV29-1 to TRBJ2-1; TRBD1 matches at 9 bases. CDR3 length: 11 residues. Trimming cost V 4 bases and J 15 bases; bases outside gene matches: 7. Per germline, CDR1 SQVTM and CDR2 ANQGSEA.

This clonotype has a handful of counts. This chain links TRBV2 with TRBJ2-5; D not resolved. The J call is doubtful: the DNA matches TRBJ2-1 better. Germline CDR1 reads SNHLY; CDR2 reads FYNNEI. The CDR3 covers 14 residues. This CDR3 reads CASSGASSASEQFF. Here the CDR3 DNA reads TGTGCCAGCAGTGGGGCATCCAGCGCAAGTGAGCAGTTCTTC.